This paragraph covers one TCR beta chain sequence. The data are from a study of blood T cell repertoires in COVID-19. TCRdb's copy holds only in-frame clones and misses some; the assay was immunoSEQ multiplex PCR. The sample lists approximately 200,000 clones, about 84% seen once, with around 8.6% in the top ten. CDR1 and CDR2 (germline): SGHTA, FQGNSA. CDR3 size: 14 residues. Deletions cut 5 bases from V and 2 bases from J, with 13 bases between. The sample consisted of PBMCs or T cells enriched from blood (not recorded which). The chain couples TRBV7-2 to TRBJ2-7, with D possibly matching TRBD2 (5 bases). This sequence was found in a young woman who had recovered from COVID-19. CDR3 sequence: CASSRSSGTYEQYF. DNA of the CDR3: TGTGCCAGCAGCCGCTCCAGCGGAACCTACGAGCAGTACTTC.